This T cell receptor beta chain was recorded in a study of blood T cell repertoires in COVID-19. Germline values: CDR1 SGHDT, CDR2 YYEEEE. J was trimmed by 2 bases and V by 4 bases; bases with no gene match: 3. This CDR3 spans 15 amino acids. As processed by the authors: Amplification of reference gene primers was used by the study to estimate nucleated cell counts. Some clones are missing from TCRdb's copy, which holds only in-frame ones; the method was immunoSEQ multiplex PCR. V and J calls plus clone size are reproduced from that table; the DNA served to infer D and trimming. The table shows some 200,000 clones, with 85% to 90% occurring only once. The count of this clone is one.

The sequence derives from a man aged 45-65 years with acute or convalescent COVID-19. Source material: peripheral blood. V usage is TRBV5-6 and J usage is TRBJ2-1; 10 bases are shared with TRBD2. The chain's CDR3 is CASSQTSGAYNEQFF. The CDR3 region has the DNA TGTGCCAGCAGCCAAACTAGCGGGGCCTACAATGAGCAGTTCTTC.